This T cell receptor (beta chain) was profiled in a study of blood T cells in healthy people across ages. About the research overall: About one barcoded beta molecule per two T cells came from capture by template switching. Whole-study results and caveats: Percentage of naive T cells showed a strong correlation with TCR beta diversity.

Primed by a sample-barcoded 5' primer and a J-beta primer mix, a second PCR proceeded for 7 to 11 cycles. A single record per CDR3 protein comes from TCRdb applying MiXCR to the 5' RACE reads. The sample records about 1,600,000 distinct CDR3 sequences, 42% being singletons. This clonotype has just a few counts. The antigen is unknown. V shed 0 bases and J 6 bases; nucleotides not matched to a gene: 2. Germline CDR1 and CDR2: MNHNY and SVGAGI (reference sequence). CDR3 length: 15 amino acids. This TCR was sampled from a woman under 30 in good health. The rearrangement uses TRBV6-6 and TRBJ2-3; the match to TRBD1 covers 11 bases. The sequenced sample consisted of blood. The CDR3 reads CASSYSWTGGDTQYF. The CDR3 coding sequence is TGTGCCAGCAGTTACTCGTGGACAGGGGGCGATACGCAGTATTTT.